This TCR beta chain was documented in a study of technical replicates of blood from a handful of donors. The germline V gene encodes CDR1 SGDLS and CDR2 YYNGEE. V trimming: 1 base; J trimming: 5 bases; junction bases outside the gene matches: 6. CDR3 length: 16 residues. Produced via immunoSEQ multiplex PCR; TCRdb's table is partial and in-frame only. The table shows roughly 50,000 clones, with just over 90% occurring only once. V gene TRBV9 combines with J gene TRBJ2-5; 12 bases agree with TRBD2. The TCR was taken from a human donor in good health. Some clones in this sample may be carry-over from other donors' samples. Sequenced input: PBMCs. For the CDR3, the DNA is TGTGCCAGCAGCGTAAGCTCTAGCGGGAGGGGGGAGACCCAGTACTTC. Protein: CASSVSSSGRGETQYF.